This T cell receptor (beta chain) appears in the sequencing data of a study of regulatory T cells in long-lasting Graves disease. TCR beta libraries were built with iRepertoire HTBI primers and Arm-PCR of CDR3 regions. Each CDR3 protein is one row after TCRdb ran MiXCR on the multiplex PCR reads. In the table there are approximately 690,000 distinct CDR3 sequences, 25% to 35% of which are singletons. Documented time point: persistent/refractory GD, antithyroid drugs over 5 years with positive TRAb. The TCR library was made from RNA extracted from PBMCs. The sequencing used peripheral blood mononuclear cells (PBMCs), collected when the disease was refractory, from a patient treated with antithyroid drugs. This clonotype was obtained from a female donor with Graves disease.

CDR3 in amino acids: CASSLRAGGPRETQYF. Written as DNA, the CDR3 is TGTGCCAGCAGTTTACGGGCGGGAGGGCCCCGTGAGACCCAGTACTTC. The chain uses TRBV27 and TRBJ2-5; TRBD2 agrees at 9 bases. Germline-derived CDR1 and CDR2 are MNHEY and SMNVEV (reference sequence). This CDR3 contains 16 residues. V trimming: 2 bases; J trimming: 5 bases; junction bases outside the gene matches: 9.